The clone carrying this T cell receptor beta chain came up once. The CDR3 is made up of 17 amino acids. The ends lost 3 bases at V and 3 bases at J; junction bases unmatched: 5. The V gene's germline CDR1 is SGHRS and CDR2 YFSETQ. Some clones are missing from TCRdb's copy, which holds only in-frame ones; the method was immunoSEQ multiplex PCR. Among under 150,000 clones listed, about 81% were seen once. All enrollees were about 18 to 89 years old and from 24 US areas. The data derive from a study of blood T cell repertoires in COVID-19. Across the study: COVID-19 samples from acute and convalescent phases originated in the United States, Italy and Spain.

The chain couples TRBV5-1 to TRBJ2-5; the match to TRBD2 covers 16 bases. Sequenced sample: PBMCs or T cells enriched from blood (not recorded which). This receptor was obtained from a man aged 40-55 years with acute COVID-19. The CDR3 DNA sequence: TGCGCCAGCAGCTCCGGGACTAGCGGGAGGGGGAAAGAGACCCAGTACTTC. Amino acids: CASSSGTSGRGKETQYF. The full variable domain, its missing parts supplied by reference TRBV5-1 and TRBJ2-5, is KAGVTQTPRYLIKTRGQQVTLSCSPISGHRSVSWYQQTPGQGLQFLFEYFSETQRNKGNFPGRFSGRQFSNSRSEMNVSTLELGDSALYLCASSSGTSGRGKETQYFGPGTRLLVL.